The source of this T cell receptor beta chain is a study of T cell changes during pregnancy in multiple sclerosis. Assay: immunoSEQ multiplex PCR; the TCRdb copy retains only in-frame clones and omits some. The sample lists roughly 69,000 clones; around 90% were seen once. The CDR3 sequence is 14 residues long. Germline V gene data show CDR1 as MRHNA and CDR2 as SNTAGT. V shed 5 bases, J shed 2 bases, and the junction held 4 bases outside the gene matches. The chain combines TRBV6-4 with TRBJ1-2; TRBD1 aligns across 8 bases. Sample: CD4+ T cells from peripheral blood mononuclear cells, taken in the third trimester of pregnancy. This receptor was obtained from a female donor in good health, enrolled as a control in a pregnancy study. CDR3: CASSKDRANYGYTF. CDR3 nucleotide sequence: TGTGCCAGCAGTAAGGACAGGGCAAACTATGGCTACACCTTC.